The subject of this entry is one T cell receptor beta chain. Its target is unknown. This entry is derived from a study of shared clonotypes between healthy human individuals. As for the study in general: Used for every donor were three CD4 naive, three CD4 memory, two CD8 naive and one CD8 memory plate. Study-level points and caveats: Estimated richness was generally greater in naive than memory subsets.

Sequenced by immunoSEQ multiplex PCR; TCRdb stores in-frame clones only, minus some. This table holds a few hundred thousand clones, roughly 84% found once. This CDR3 has 13 amino acids. The germline V gene encodes CDR1 SQVTM and CDR2 ANQGSEA. The sequence came from a man between 18 and 35 years old in good health. The sample consisted of memory CD8+ T cells sorted from blood. The subset denotes: CD45RO+ cells pooled with CCR7-negative TemRA cells. This rearrangement joins TRBV29-1 to TRBJ2-1; 7 bases fit TRBD1. The CDR3: CSGTGDNYNEQFF. The CDR3 DNA sequence: TGCAGTGGAACAGGGGACAACTACAATGAGCAGTTCTTC.